Described below is a single T cell receptor beta chain sequence and its context. Its antigen is as yet unknown. Produced via immunoSEQ multiplex PCR; TCRdb's table is partial and in-frame only. The data show 55,000 to 70,000 clones, almost 95% seen once. This sample was included in a study of T cell clones after liver transplantation. At the level of the study: In this trial, immunosuppression withdrawal was attempted within 2 years of liver transplant. At least one year of complete immunosuppression withdrawal without enzymes over twice normal defined tolerance.

In germline, CDR1 is SGDLS, CDR2 YYNGEE. This CDR3 has 14 amino acids. V lost 2 bases, J lost 3 bases, and 12 bases lay in between. General study findings and limits: In most of the 8 subjects, circulating graft-donor-reactive CD4 TCRbeta sequences fell significantly after transplant.

This TCR came from a human patient who received a liver transplant. These T cells may partly come from the graft donor. The sample here was CD4+ T cells from blood, taken approximately 27 months after liver transplant. The chain joins TRBV9 to TRBJ2-7, with a tentative D call TRBD1 (6 bases). In DNA, the CDR3 is TGTGCCAGCAGCGTGGGGACATCCTTCTACGAGCAGTACTTC. Amino acids: CASSVGTSFYEQYF.